The 25 T cell receptor beta chains given below trace back to one sample, sequenced in a study of blood T cell repertoires in COVID-19. Assay: immunoSEQ multiplex PCR; the TCRdb copy retains only in-frame clones and omits some. Here the sample spans some 300,000 clones, 88% being singletons. What was sequenced was peripheral blood. Receptor source: a woman in her twenties or thirties who had recovered from COVID-19.

This clone was found once. J is TRBJ1-1 and V is TRBV19, with a tentative D call TRBD1 (5 bases). The V gene lost 5 bases and the J gene lost 0 bases, with 16 bases spanning the gap. CDR3 length: 16 residues. Germline V gene lookup returns CDR1 LNHDA and CDR2 SQIVND (reference sequence). CDR3: CASSGTRTPMNTEAFF. The CDR3 DNA sequence: TGTGCCAGTAGTGGTACTCGGACACCCATGAACACTGAAGCTTTCTTT.

This clone was seen a few times. CDR3 nucleotides: TGTGCCAGCAGAACCGGGACAGCCTTTCCAGCTAACTATGGCTACACCTTC. Translated, it gives CASRTGTAFPANYGYTF. V gene TRBV5-8 combines with J gene TRBJ1-2; TRBD1 matches at 7 bases. Germline V CDR1 and CDR2: SGHTS, YDEGEE. This CDR3 spans 17 amino acids. Losses at the gene ends were 5 bases for V and 0 bases for J; bases not matched to a gene: 13.

The J gene is TRBJ1-6, the V gene TRBV27, with 8 bases identical to TRBD1. The CDR3 extends over 17 amino acids. V was clipped by 5 bases and J by 8 bases; unmatched bases: 14. From germline, CDR1 is MNHEY and CDR2 SMNVEV (reference sequence). The CDR3 nucleotides read TGTGCCAGCAGTCCCCACGTGGCAGGGGGCCGTGATTCACCCCTCCACTTT. This codes for CASSPHVAGGRDSPLHF.

The chain is built from TRBV4-2 and TRBJ1-1; 9 bases line up with TRBD1. Unmatched junction bases numbered 13, after V lost 4 bases and J lost 4 bases. The CDR3 runs to 17 residues. Germline assignment: CDR1 LGHNA and CDR2 YNFKEQ. CDR3 sequence: CASSLHRGRAIATEAFF. The CDR3 region has the DNA TGTGCCAGCAGCCTCCACAGGGGGCGGGCTATTGCCACTGAAGCTTTCTTT.

The genes are TRBV5-1 and TRBJ2-7; 8 bases fit TRBD1. The germline V gene encodes CDR1 SGHRS and CDR2 YFSETQ. This CDR3 spans 13 amino acids. The V segment lost 5 bases and the J segment 6 bases; nucleotides outside the gene matches: 7. The CDR3 region has the DNA TGCGCCAGCAGTCCCACCACAGGGGGCGAGCAGTACTTC. Encoded protein: CASSPTTGGEQYF.

The chain couples TRBV7-6 to TRBJ1-6, with 10 bases that match TRBD1. Per the germline V gene, CDR1 is SGHVS and CDR2 is FNYEAQ. V lost 4 bases to trimming and J lost 4 bases; unmatched junction nucleotides: 13. There are 19 residues in the CDR3. CDR3 DNA sequence: TGTGCCAGCAGCTCCTTCCCGGGACAGGGGATGGGGTATAATTCACCCCTCCACTTT. The encoded protein is CASSSFPGQGMGYNSPLHF.

The rearrangement links TRBV28 to TRBJ1-4; weak D call: TRBD1 (6 bases). V was shortened by 7 bases and J by 3 bases, with 18 bases between the two germline ends. Per the germline V gene, CDR1 is MDHEN and CDR2 is SYDVKM. The CDR3 loop spans 16 amino acids. In nucleotides, the CDR3 is TGTGCCAGCACCCCGGGCAGGGGCGACTCTAATGAAAAACTGTTTTTT. Amino acid sequence: CASTPGRGDSNEKLFF.

The rearrangement links TRBV18 to TRBJ2-1, with no clear D. Deletions cut 0 bases from V and 9 bases from J, with 9 bases between. There are 13 residues in the CDR3. Germline V gene lookup returns CDR1 KGHSH and CDR2 LQKENI. The CDR3 region is CASSPPERGEQFF. In DNA, the CDR3 is TGTGCCAGCTCACCACCTGAGAGAGGTGAGCAGTTCTTC.

A word on this clone: Within the sample, other DNA sequences also encode this same CDR3. The chain joins TRBV6-5 to TRBJ1-5; 8 positions agree with TRBD1. V was pared by 6 bases and J by 2 bases, with 6 bases of the junction left unmatched. CDR3 size: 15 residues. CDR1 and CDR2 from the germline V gene are MNHEY and SVGAGI. CDR3 amino acids: CASSHDRGGNQPQHF. CDR3 nucleotides: TGTGCCAGCAGCCATGACAGGGGCGGCAATCAGCCCCAGCATTTT.

The rearrangement joins TRBV28 to TRBJ1-4, with TRBD1 matching over 10 bases. With V trimmed by 6 bases and J by 7 bases, 8 bases remained unmatched. Germline CDR1 and CDR2: MDHEN and SYDVKM. This CDR3 is built from 15 residues. The CDR3 loop reads CASRQAGTGVEKLFF. The CDR3 DNA follows: TGTGCCAGCAGGCAAGCCGGGACAGGGGTTGAAAAACTGTTTTTT.

This clone was recorded once. The chain recombines TRBV28 with TRBJ1-5, with 9 nucleotides matching TRBD1. Per the germline V gene, CDR1 is MDHEN and CDR2 is SYDVKM. V trimming: 6 bases; J trimming: 8 bases; junction bases outside the gene matches: 8. The CDR3 totals 14 residues. The CDR3 region has the DNA TGTGCCAGCAGCCGCGGGGGGACAGGGAAGCCCCAGCATTTT. Translated, it gives CASSRGGTGKPQHF. The entire variable domain, with the rest obtained from reference TRBV28 and TRBJ1-5, is as follows: DVKVTQSSRYLVKRTGEKVFLECVQDMDHENMFWYRQDPGLGLRLIYFSYDVKMKEKGDIPEGYSVSREKKERFSLILESASTNQTSMYLCASSRGGTGKPQHFGDGTRLSIL.

This clone was seen just once. V is TRBV7-2 and J is TRBJ1-3; TRBD1 agrees at 9 bases. The V gene's germline CDR1 is SGHTA and CDR2 FQGNSA. The trim removed 0 bases at V and 4 bases at J, leaving 4 bases unmatched. The CDR3 has 16 residues. CDR3 amino acids: CASSLAGQGTGNTIYF. CDR3 sequence (DNA): TGTGCCAGCAGCTTAGCGGGACAGGGAACCGGAAACACCATATATTTT.

A remark on this clone: At the DNA level, this CDR3 is encoded by other sequences in the same sample as well. The chain is built from TRBV11-2 and TRBJ1-5, with TRBD1 identical over 7 bases. The germline V gene encodes CDR1 SGHAT and CDR2 FQNNGV. J gave up 1 base and V 4 bases, and 4 bases lay outside the gene matches. The CDR3 is 15 amino acids. CDR3 protein: CASSSTGNSNQPQHF. The CDR3 DNA sequence: TGTGCCAGCAGCTCGACAGGGAACAGCAATCAGCCCCAGCATTTT.

The chain couples TRBV19 to TRBJ1-1, with 10 bases matching TRBD1. This CDR3 region has 15 residues. From germline, CDR1 is LNHDA and CDR2 SQIVND (reference sequence). V was pared by 5 bases and J by 4 bases, with 7 bases of the junction left unmatched. The CDR3 DNA sequence: TGTGCCAGTAGTCCTCCCGGGACAGGGGTCACTGAAGCTTTCTTT. This gives the protein CASSPPGTGVTEAFF.

This clone was seen a single time. The genes are TRBV7-9 and TRBJ2-6; D gene unclear. From germline, CDR1 is SEHNR and CDR2 FQNEAQ (reference sequence). The CDR3 is made up of 15 amino acids. Trimming removed 1 base at V and 0 bases at J, with 4 bases between. The CDR3 DNA sequence: TGTGCCAGCAGCTTAGGAGGCTCTGGGGCCAACGTCCTGACTTTC. The encoded protein is CASSLGGSGANVLTF.

The chain uses TRBV28 and TRBJ1-6; D might be TRBD1 (5 bases). Per germline, CDR1 MDHEN and CDR2 SYDVKM. There are 14 residues in the CDR3. V lost 3 bases to trimming and J lost 7 bases, with 10 bases between them. For the CDR3, the DNA is TGTGCCAGCAGTTTGCCGGGGGGGAATTCACCCCTCCACTTT. This codes for CASSLPGGNSPLHF.

V gene TRBV5-1 combines with J gene TRBJ2-2; D unclear. Germline lookup yields CDR1 SGHRS and CDR2 YFSETQ. CDR3 length equals 17 residues. V was shortened by 4 bases and J by 0 bases, with 16 bases between the two germline ends. The DNA for the CDR3 is TGCGCCAGCAGCACTGGCCGAGGCAGAGCGAACACCGGGGAGCTGTTTTTT. Its translation: CASSTGRGRANTGELFF. The whole variable domain, remainder taken from reference TRBV5-1 and TRBJ2-2, is KAGVTQTPRYLIKTRGQQVTLSCSPISGHRSVSWYQQTPGQGLQFLFEYFSETQRNKGNFPGRFSGRQFSNSRSEMNVSTLELGDSALYLCASSTGRGRANTGELFFGEGSRLTVL.

This rearrangement joins TRBV6-4 to TRBJ1-4; the match to TRBD1 covers 10 bases. Trimming took 6 bases from V and 5 from J; bases not matched to a gene: 6. This CDR3 is built from 15 residues. Per the germline V gene, CDR1 is MRHNA and CDR2 is SNTAGT. This chain's CDR3 is CASRPPGQGNEKLFF. The CDR3 coding sequence is TGTGCCAGCAGGCCACCGGGACAGGGGAATGAAAAACTGTTTTTT.

This rearrangement joins TRBV18 to TRBJ1-2; D not certain. Looked up from germline, CDR1 is KGHSH and CDR2 is LQKENI. The V end was cut by 0 bases, the J end by 4 bases, with 9 bases between. CDR3 length equals 14 residues. The CDR3 here is CASSPPYVVYGYTF. The CDR3 DNA reads as TGTGCCAGCTCACCACCGTACGTAGTCTATGGCTACACCTTC.

This clone appeared once. The CDR3 protein is CASSEGLEQFF. CDR3 sequence (DNA): TGTGCCAGCAGTGAAGGTCTAGAGCAGTTCTTC. V and J are TRBV6-1 and TRBJ2-1; D is unclear. Germline CDR1 MNHNS, CDR2 SASEGT. V was cut by 1 base and J by 10 bases, with 5 bases left in between. The CDR3 totals 11 residues.

The chain recombines TRBV7-3 with TRBJ2-3, with D maybe TRBD1 (6 bases). The CDR3 runs to 18 residues. Germline loops: CDR1 SGHTA, CDR2 FQGTGA. The germline V and J ends were trimmed by 5 bases and 4 bases, with 25 bases remaining between them. The CDR3 nucleotides are TGTGCCAGCAGCCCCGCCAAAATACAGGGTCGAGGAGCAGATACGCAGTATTTT. This codes for CASSPAKIQGRGADTQYF.

The rearrangement uses TRBV28 and TRBJ1-1; no clear D. Trimming stripped 1 base from V and 5 bases from J, with 8 bases between. CDR3 length: 13 amino acids. Per the germline V gene, CDR1 is MDHEN and CDR2 is SYDVKM. The CDR3 is CASSLYPGTEAFF. The CDR3, as DNA: TGTGCCAGCAGTTTATATCCGGGTACTGAAGCTTTCTTT. Filled out from reference TRBV28 and TRBJ1-1, the complete variable domain reads DVKVTQSSRYLVKRTGEKVFLECVQDMDHENMFWYRQDPGLGLRLIYFSYDVKMKEKGDIPEGYSVSREKKERFSLILESASTNQTSMYLCASSLYPGTEAFFGQGTRLTVV.

This chain joins TRBV28 and TRBJ1-5, with 8 nucleotides matching TRBD1. From germline, CDR1 is MDHEN and CDR2 SYDVKM. This CDR3 has 14 amino acids. V trimming: 6 bases; J trimming: 7 bases; junction bases outside the gene matches: 8. The CDR3 sequence is CASRLGQVIQPQHF. For the CDR3, the DNA is TGTGCCAGCAGACTGGGACAGGTCATACAGCCCCAGCATTTT.

The chain is built from TRBV2 and TRBJ2-7, with D possibly TRBD1 on 5 matching bases. The V end was cut by 0 bases, the J end by 1 base, with 10 bases between. This CDR3 has 15 amino acids. Germline CDR1 is SNHLY and CDR2 is FYNNEI. The CDR3 spells CASSEARRVSYEQYF. CDR3 sequence (DNA): TGTGCCAGCAGTGAAGCGCGCAGGGTATCCTACGAGCAGTACTTC.

This rearrangement joins TRBV19 to TRBJ1-6, with D possibly TRBD1 on 6 matching bases. Germline V CDR1 and CDR2: LNHDA, SQIVND (reference sequence). The CDR3 extends over 18 amino acids. Between the trimmed V and J ends, which lost 6 bases and 0 bases, there was a span of 18 bases. The CDR3 DNA sequence: TGTGCCAGTAGCCAGGGGTGGAAGGGAAGCTCCTATAATTCACCCCTCCACTTT. Translated, it gives CASSQGWKGSSYNSPLHF.